These 32 T cell receptor beta chains were sequenced from one sample in a study of regulatory T cells in long-lasting Graves disease. Sequencing libraries for TCR beta were prepared with iRepertoire HTBI primers and Arm-PCR of CDR3 regions. Each CDR3 protein gets one entry after TCRdb re-called the multiplex PCR reads with MiXCR. The sample shows 400,000 or so distinct CDR3 sequences, around a quarter of them seen only once. Regarding time point: persistent/refractory GD, antithyroid drugs over 5 years with positive TRAb. The authors made the TCR library using RNA they extracted from PBMCs. Source: peripheral blood mononuclear cells (PBMCs), taken when the disease was refractory, from a patient treated with antithyroid drugs. The receptors stem from a female donor with Graves disease.

At least ten counts were recorded for this clonotype. This chain links TRBV7-8 with TRBJ1-1; D is unresolved. The germline V gene encodes CDR1 SGHVS and CDR2 FQNEAQ. The CDR3 runs to 15 residues. Trimming cost V 5 bases and J 1 base, with 14 bases left between them. The CDR3 nucleotides are TGTGCCAGCAGCACCAGGCACAAAGAGAACACTGAAGCTTTCTTT. As protein: CASSTRHKENTEAFF. Full variable domain (outside the CDR3, taken from reference TRBV7-8 and TRBJ1-1): GAGVSQSPRYKVAKRGQDVALRCDPISGHVSLFWYQQALGQGPEFLTYFQNEAQLDKSGLPSDRFFAERPEGSVSTLKIQRTQQEDSAVYLCASSTRHKENTEAFFGQGTRLTVV.

This rearrangement joins TRBV19 to TRBJ2-5; possible D gene TRBD2, 6 bases. V lost 2 bases and J lost 5, with 15 bases in between. Germline CDR1 is LNHDA and CDR2 is SQIVND (reference sequence). The CDR3 spans 15 residues. CDR3 in DNA: TGTGCCAGTAGTATATTTCCCGGCGGGACCGAGACCCAGTACTTC. This codes for CASSIFPGGTETQYF.

The chain uses TRBV11-2 and TRBJ2-2; TRBD1 matches at 9 bases. The germline V gene encodes CDR1 SGHAT and CDR2 FQNNGV. This CDR3 has 18 amino acids. The V segment lost 1 base and the J segment 1 base; nucleotides outside the gene matches: 7. Here the CDR3 DNA reads TGTGCCAGCAGCTTAGCCGAAACAGGGGGCAAGAACACCGGGGAGCTGTTTTTT. Translating it yields CASSLAETGGKNTGELFF.

V and J are TRBV27 and TRBJ2-7; D possibly matches TRBD1 or TRBD2 (5 bases each). In germline, CDR1 is MNHEY, CDR2 SMNVEV (reference sequence). V gave up 5 bases and J gave up 2 bases, with 16 bases separating them. This CDR3 is 15 amino acids long. The CDR3 region is CASSKIRDGPYEQYF. The CDR3 DNA is TGTGCCAGCAGTAAAATCCGGGACGGGCCCTACGAGCAGTACTTC.

This rearrangement joins TRBV5-8 to TRBJ1-5, with 7 bases matching TRBD1. The CDR3 is 16 amino acids. The V segment lost 4 bases and the J segment 0 bases; nucleotides outside the gene matches: 7. CDR1 and CDR2 from the germline V gene are SGHTS and YDEGEE. DNA for the CDR3: TGTGCCAGCAGCACGGGACAGAAATATAGCAATCAGCCCCAGCATTTT. Amino acid sequence: CASSTGQKYSNQPQHF.

CDR3 loop: CASSSPWTTEAFF. In nucleotides, the CDR3 is TGTGCCAGCAGCTCCCCCTGGACCACTGAAGCTTTCTTT. The rearrangement links TRBV5-6 to TRBJ1-1; no reliable D call. This CDR3 spans 13 amino acids. CDR1 and CDR2 (germline): SGHDT, YYEEEE. V lost 3 bases and J lost 4, with 10 bases in between.

In its sample, this clonotype was seen a few times. The chain has TRBV29-1 and TRBJ1-2, with D unresolved. V shed 7 bases and J shed 6 bases, with 9 bases lying between them. The germline gives CDR1 SQVTM, CDR2 ANQGSEA. The CDR3 loop spans 10 amino acids. As DNA, the CDR3 is TGCAGCGCCATATCAGATGGCTACACCTTC. It is translated as CSAISDGYTF.

This clonotype appeared many times. The chain has TRBV2 and TRBJ2-2; 9 bases agree with TRBD2. Germline lookup yields CDR1 SNHLY and CDR2 FYNNEI. CDR3 length equals 15 residues. V was pared by 7 bases and J by 3 bases, with 6 bases of the junction left unmatched. Here the CDR3 reads CASKREASHTGELFF. As DNA, the CDR3 is TGTGCCAGCAAGCGGGAGGCCTCCCACACCGGGGAGCTGTTTTTT.

The chain has TRBV19 and TRBJ1-5, with a weak D call TRBD1 (5 bases). The CDR3 is 14 amino acids. V shed 3 bases and J shed 3 bases, with 9 bases lying between them. Germline V CDR1 and CDR2: LNHDA, SQIVND (reference sequence). The CDR3 here is CASSIGGNNQPQHF. Here the CDR3 DNA reads TGTGCCAGTAGTATTGGGGGAAACAATCAGCCCCAGCATTTT.

This clonotype was seen more than once but under ten times. The rearrangement uses TRBV15 and TRBJ1-3; TRBD1 matches at 7 bases. The CDR3 is made up of 15 amino acids. The trim removed 6 bases at V and 1 base at J, leaving 6 bases unmatched. Germline CDR1 LNHNV, CDR2 YYDKDF (reference sequence). The DNA of the CDR3 is TGTGCCACCAGGCACAGGGGTGGGTCTGGAAACACCATATATTTT. Translating gives CATRHRGGSGNTIYF.

This clonotype was found a few times. The chain recombines TRBV20-1 with TRBJ1-5, with D hard to call. The V end was cut by 4 bases, the J end by 7 bases, with 11 bases between. Per germline, CDR1 DFQATT and CDR2 SNEGSKA (reference sequence). This CDR3 has 12 amino acids. The CDR3: CSANIDFQPQHF. CDR3 DNA: TGCAGTGCTAATATAGATTTCCAGCCCCAGCATTTT.

This clonotype was detected many times. The genes are TRBV11-2 and TRBJ1-4; D is ambiguous. V shed 5 bases and J shed 3 bases, with 10 bases lying between them. The V gene's germline CDR1 is SGHAT and CDR2 FQNNGV. This CDR3 contains 14 residues. CDR3: CASSLTSANEKLFF. CDR3 DNA: TGTGCCAGCAGCCTAACATCGGCTAATGAAAAACTGTTTTTT.

The chain has TRBV4-2 and TRBJ1-1; 7 nucleotides agree with TRBD1. This CDR3 comprises 17 residues. V dropped 5 bases and J dropped 0; count of bases not matched to a gene: 12. Germline V CDR1 and CDR2: LGHNA, YNFKEQ. CDR3 loop: CASSYRPHRGLNTEAFF. The CDR3 bases are TGTGCCAGCAGCTACCGACCCCACAGGGGATTGAACACTGAAGCTTTCTTT.

The chain combines TRBV6-1 with TRBJ2-7; TRBD2 matches 8 bases. Looked up from germline, CDR1 is MNHNS and CDR2 is SASEGT. This CDR3 has 14 residues. The junction had 7 bases not matched to a gene; V was cut back by 6 bases and J by 3 bases. CDR3 loop: CASSGAGDFYEQYF. For the CDR3, the DNA is TGTGCCAGCAGCGGAGCGGGAGATTTCTACGAGCAGTACTTC.

Many counts were recorded for this clonotype. V is TRBV28 and J is TRBJ2-5, with 9 nucleotides matching TRBD2. CDR1 and CDR2 from the germline V gene are MDHEN and SYDVKM. V dropped 5 bases and J dropped 1; count of bases not matched to a gene: 5. The CDR3 extends over 15 amino acids. The CDR3 here is CASSGSSGGQETQYF. DNA of the CDR3: TGTGCCAGCAGTGGTAGTAGCGGGGGCCAAGAGACCCAGTACTTC.

The chain carries TRBV3-1 and TRBJ2-5; perhaps TRBD2 as D (6 bases). Between the trimmed V and J ends, which lost 9 bases and 3 bases, there was a span of 17 bases. This CDR3 comprises 14 residues. CDR1 and CDR2 (germline): LGHDT, YNNKEL (reference sequence). The CDR3, as DNA: TGTGCCAGTCAGGACTACTGGGCGGAAGAGACCCAGTACTTC. It codes for CASQDYWAEETQYF.

This clonotype was recorded a few times. The V and J genes are TRBV29-1 and TRBJ2-7; D could derive from TRBD1 or TRBD2 (6 bases each). The V end lost 4 bases, the J end lost 3 bases, and 13 bases lay between the germline ends. The CDR3 is made up of 13 amino acids. Germline V CDR1 and CDR2: SQVTM, ANQGSEA. The CDR3 DNA follows: TGCAGCGTTGGTCAGGGGAGGAACTACGAGCAGTACTTC. As protein: CSVGQGRNYEQYF.

This clonotype was recorded at least ten times. The V gene is TRBV6-1, the J gene TRBJ1-2; 8 bases map to TRBD1. The ends lost 6 bases at V and 6 bases at J; junction bases unmatched: 15. The germline V gene encodes CDR1 MNHNS and CDR2 SASEGT. The CDR3 runs 16 residues. CDR3 sequence reads: CASRSDRANFNHGYTF. CDR3 nucleotides: TGTGCCAGCAGATCGGACAGGGCGAATTTCAATCATGGCTACACCTTC.

V usage is TRBV19 and J usage is TRBJ1-1, with D unclear. Per germline, CDR1 LNHDA and CDR2 SQIVND (reference sequence). V dropped 6 bases and J dropped 4 bases, with 9 bases sitting between them. CDR3 length: 12 residues. The chain's CDR3 is CASSHRGTEAFF. Written as DNA, the CDR3 is TGTGCCAGTAGCCACCGGGGCACTGAAGCTTTCTTT.

This clonotype was detected many times. The J gene is TRBJ2-5, the V gene TRBV11-2; TRBD2 aligns across 7 bases. V trimming: 6 bases; J trimming: 4 bases; junction bases outside the gene matches: 11. Germline V gives CDR1 SGHAT, CDR2 FQNNGV. The CDR3 spans 15 residues. This CDR3 is CASRQSAGPRETQYF. Written as DNA, the CDR3 is TGTGCCAGCAGACAATCAGCGGGACCTAGAGAGACCCAGTACTTC.

This clonotype has only a few counts. This chain uses TRBV18 with TRBJ1-2; D call uncertain. Germline V gene sequence: CDR1 KGHSH, CDR2 LQKENI. The V and J ends lost 2 bases and 6 bases respectively, with 10 bases between them. The CDR3 totals 13 residues. CDR3 bases: TGTGCCAGCTCACCAACGGGCCGGGATGGCTACACCTTC. The encoded protein is CASSPTGRDGYTF.

The rearrangement joins TRBV14 to TRBJ2-5; TRBD1 matches 7 bases. The better agreement between TRBJ2-1 and the DNA end casts doubt on the J call. CDR1 and CDR2 (germline): SGHDN, FVKESK. This CDR3 spans 15 amino acids. The CDR3 reads CASSQRQGVRNEQFF. DNA for the CDR3: TGTGCCAGCAGCCAACGACAGGGTGTGCGCAATGAGCAGTTCTTC.

This clonotype was seen a few times. The rearrangement joins TRBV14 to TRBJ1-2, with D maybe TRBD1 (5 bases). The germline CDR1 and CDR2 sequences are SGHDN and FVKESK. Between the trimmed V and J ends, which lost 6 bases and 0 bases, there was a span of 14 bases. The CDR3 length is 15 residues. The CDR3 sequence is CASSNLTETNYGYTF. CDR3 bases: TGTGCCAGCAGTAATTTGACAGAAACTAACTATGGCTACACCTTC. The full variable domain, completed using reference TRBV14 and TRBJ1-2, is EAGVTQFPSHSVIEKGQTVTLRCDPISGHDNLYWYRRVMGKEIKFLLHFVKESKQDESGMPNNRFLAERTGGTYSTLKVQPAELEDSGVYFCASSNLTETNYGYTFGSGTRLTVV.

Notes on this clonotype: This may be a read error, as it is one base from a much larger clone. V usage is TRBV5-1 and J usage is TRBJ2-7; maybe TRBD2 (5 bases). The CDR3 has 14 residues. Per germline, CDR1 SGHRS and CDR2 YFSETQ. CDR3 residues: CASSLVGNSYEQHF. The CDR3 nucleotides are TGCGCCAGCAGCTTGGTCGGGAACTCCTACGAGCAGCACTTC.

V gene TRBV10-3 combines with J gene TRBJ1-4; 10 bases are shared with TRBD1. Germline CDR1 and CDR2: ENHRY and SYGVKD. The CDR3 has 12 residues. The CDR3 DNA is TGTGCGTCCGGGACAGGGGTATCAGTACTGTTTTTT. Its translation is CASGTGVSVLFF.

This clonotype has at least ten counts. This sequence joins TRBV2 and TRBJ2-7; possibly TRBD1 for D (7 bases). There are 13 residues in the CDR3. Trimming cost V 4 bases and J 6 bases, with 13 bases left between them. Germline V gives CDR1 SNHLY, CDR2 FYNNEI. CDR3 protein: CASSAGQGGEQYF. CDR3 sequence (DNA): TGTGCCAGCAGTGCGGGGCAGGGGGGCGAGCAGTACTTC. Using reference TRBV2 and TRBJ2-7 for the parts outside the CDR3, the full variable domain is EPEVTQTPSHQVTQMGQEVILRCVPISNHLYFYWYRQILGQKVEFLVSFYNNEISEKSEIFDDQFSVERPDGSNFTLKIRSTKLEDSAMYFCASSAGQGGEQYFGPGTRLTVT.

A word on this clonotype: This sequence may be a read error, since a much larger clone differs from it by one base. The V gene is TRBV2, the J gene TRBJ2-2; 10 bases are a match to TRBD1. Germline-derived CDR1 and CDR2 are SNHLY and FYNNEI. CDR3 length: 13 residues. CDR3 sequence reads: CASGGQGLGGLFF. The CDR3 bases are TGTGCCAGCGGGGGACAGGGGTTGGGGGGGCTGTTTTTT.

The chain is built from TRBV18 and TRBJ1-4; 8 bases line up with TRBD1. Germline CDR1 KGHSH, CDR2 LQKENI. V lost 0 bases and J lost 4; bases outside the gene matches: 4. This CDR3 region has 16 residues. In nucleotides, the CDR3 is TGTGCCAGCTCACCACCGAACAGGGGGGATAATGAAAAACTGTTTTTT. Protein: CASSPPNRGDNEKLFF.

This clonotype turned up a few times. This chain uses TRBV2 with TRBJ2-2, with D possibly being TRBD2 (5 bases). This CDR3 is built from 15 residues. From germline, CDR1 is SNHLY and CDR2 FYNNEI. V was trimmed by 6 bases and J by 1 base, leaving 12 bases between them. The CDR3 protein is CASSLRRVNTGELFF. CDR3 bases: TGTGCCAGCAGCCTTCGGCGGGTGAACACCGGGGAGCTGTTTTTT.

This clonotype was observed many times. The chain joins TRBV24-1 to TRBJ2-5; possibly TRBD1 for D (6 bases). V shed 5 bases and J shed 2 bases, with 14 bases lying between them. CDR3 size: 15 residues. CDR1 is KGHDR, CDR2 SFDVKD, per germline. The CDR3 DNA reads TGTGCCACCAGTGCCCCCCGGGACAAACAAGAGACCCAGTACTTC. The encoded protein is CATSAPRDKQETQYF.

Note on this clonotype: The CDR3 does not end in the conserved phenylalanine or tryptophan, so this is likely a read error. The V gene is TRBV7-2, the J gene TRBJ2-7; 13 bases line up with TRBD2. J lost 3 bases, V lost 1 base, and 6 bases had no gene match. The CDR3 length is 17 residues. Per the germline V gene, CDR1 is SGHTA and CDR2 is FQGNSA. The DNA of the CDR3 is TGTGCCAGCAGCTTAGTGTTGAGACTAGCGGGGGGCTACGAGCAGTACCTC. As protein: CASSLVLRLAGGYEQYL.

Comments on this clonotype: A clone one base away is much larger, so this may be a read error. Given the absence of the conserved phenylalanine or tryptophan at the CDR3 end, a read error is likely. The chain employs TRBV5-1 and TRBJ1-4, with 9 bases lining up with TRBD1. The CDR3 length is 15 residues. The germline V gene encodes CDR1 SGHRS and CDR2 YFSETQ. V gave up 0 bases and J gave up 7 bases; unmatched junction bases: 4. CDR3 in amino acids: CASSLEGQGFEKLFS. The CDR3 DNA is TGCGCCAGCAGCTTGGAGGGACAGGGTTTTGAAAAACTGTTTTCT.